The 10 T cell receptor beta chains reported below all come from one sample, sequenced in a study of T cell repertoires in cytomegalovirus infection. TCRdb re-called the reads with MiXCR, one entry per CDR3 protein. The sample holds around 350,000 distinct CDR3 sequences, over 15% seen once. The sequencing sample was made of PBMCs. The receptors here all came from a human donor in good health (CMV status not recorded). Some clones in this sample may be carry-over from other donors' samples.

This chain connects TRBV4-1 to TRBJ2-7; 10 bases are shared with TRBD2. Germline loops: CDR1 MGHRA, CDR2 YSYEKL. CDR3 length: 17 residues. The V and J ends lost 1 base and 4 bases, in that order; junction bases with no gene match: 10. DNA of the CDR3: TGCGCCAGCAGCCAAGGGGACCTAGCGGGGGAAACTTACGAGCAGTACTTC. Translation gives CASSQGDLAGETYEQYF.

The gene calls are TRBV7-2 and TRBJ2-1, with D unclear. V lost 1 base, J lost 9 bases, and 13 bases lay in between. Germline V CDR1 and CDR2: SGHTA, FQGNSA. The CDR3 loop spans 14 amino acids. Written as DNA, the CDR3 is TGTGCCAGCAGCTTAGAAGATGGGCCCGGTGAGCAGTTCTTC. This sequence encodes CASSLEDGPGEQFF. The full variable domain, completed using reference TRBV7-2 and TRBJ2-1, is GAGVSQSPSNKVTEKGKDVELRCDPISGHTALYWYRQSLGQGLEFLIYFQGNSAPDKSGLPSDRFSAERTGGSVSTLTIQRTQQEDSAVYLCASSLEDGPGEQFFGPGTRLTVL.

This clonotype was seen a handful of times. The rearrangement joins TRBV6-2 or TRBV6-3 to TRBJ2-7; TRBD1 matches 7 bases. The germline V gene encodes CDR1 MNHEY and CDR2 SVGEGT. After removal of 2 bases from V and 0 bases from J, the junction contained 4 bases not matched to a gene. This CDR3 contains 15 residues. The CDR3 DNA sequence: TGTGCCAGCAGTTACGACCGGGACAGCTCCTACGAGCAGTACTTC. Its translation: CASSYDRDSSYEQYF.

This clonotype was found a few times. J is TRBJ2-6 and V is TRBV10-3; D is unresolved. The CDR3 has 12 amino acids. Germline V gene lookup returns CDR1 ENHRY and CDR2 SYGVKD. V was pared by 7 bases and J by 0 bases, with 1 base between. The CDR3 DNA sequence: TGTGCCATCAACTCTGGGGCCAACGTCCTGACTTTC. Encoded protein: CAINSGANVLTF.

This clonotype was found many times. The gene calls are TRBV12-3 or TRBV12-4 and TRBJ2-7; D remains unclear. The CDR3 is made up of 11 amino acids. V dropped 7 bases and J dropped 4 bases, with 8 bases sitting between them. The CDR3 nucleotides read TGTGCCAGCATTACAAGGTACGAGCAGTACTTC. This gives the protein CASITRYEQYF.

The chain combines TRBV4-1 with TRBJ2-1, with a tentative D call TRBD2 (6 bases). V was trimmed by 1 base and J by 2 bases, leaving 18 bases between them. The CDR3 extends over 18 amino acids. The germline gives CDR1 MGHRA, CDR2 YSYEKL. The CDR3 bases are TGCGCCAGCAGCCAAGTTGGAGGGCCTCGGGGGACCTACAATGAGCAGTTCTTC. Amino acids: CASSQVGGPRGTYNEQFF.

This chain links TRBV6-2 or TRBV6-3 with TRBJ1-5; D unclear. Trimming took off 5 bases at V and 3 bases at J, with 20 bases between the two ends. Germline V gene sequence: CDR1 MNHEY, CDR2 SVGEGT. This CDR3 is 17 amino acids long. The CDR3, as DNA: TGTGCCAGCAGTCCCACCCCGAGTTACGGCTACAATCAGCCCCAGCATTTT. This encodes CASSPTPSYGYNQPQHF.

The chain uses TRBV4-3 and TRBJ2-3; D could derive from TRBD1 or TRBD2 (7 bases each). CDR1 and CDR2 (germline): LGHNA, YSLEER. Trimming cost V 3 bases and J 3 bases, with 13 bases left between them. The CDR3 contains 15 residues. The CDR3 DNA reads as TGCGCCAGCAGCCAGCAGGGGGAGGGGACAGATACGCAGTATTTT. Its translation is CASSQQGEGTDTQYF.

In its sample, this clonotype was seen a few times. The rearrangement uses TRBV6-2 or TRBV6-3 and TRBJ2-3; D gene unclear. Trimming shortened V by 3 bases and J by 0 bases, and 13 bases separated the two germline ends. Germline V gives CDR1 MNHEY, CDR2 SVGEGT. The CDR3 spans 16 residues. CDR3 region: CASSYSAADSTDTQYF. The CDR3 DNA reads TGTGCCAGCAGTTATAGTGCGGCGGATAGCACAGATACGCAGTATTTT.

This chain joins TRBV12-3 or TRBV12-4 and TRBJ2-1; the match to TRBD1 covers 12 bases. The junction had 6 bases not matched to a gene; V was cut back by 5 bases and J by 7 bases. The CDR3 spans 15 residues. The CDR3 DNA is TGTGCCAGCAGTCCGGGACAGGGGGCCGCTAATGAGCAGTTCTTC. Its protein product is CASSPGQGAANEQFF.